Listed below are T cell receptor beta chains from one sample, sequenced in a study of cytomegalovirus exposure and HLA in healthy donors. Generated by immunoSEQ multiplex PCR, the TCRdb table keeps only in-frame clones and is missing some. The sample records approximately 160,000 clones, approximately 80% being singletons. The sequencing input was PBMCs. The receptors originated from a man younger than 35 in good health and CMV-seronegative. The CDR3 runs from the conserved cysteine through the conserved F or W. The order of the fields is J gene, D gene, clone size, V gene, CDR3 protein, CDR3 DNA. D genes are given only for firm matches. Rows give clone size only sometimes, using once, few, many, or a class for an expanded clone.

>TRBJ2-7|-|-|TRBV19
CASSIRGGEEQYF
TGTGCCAGTAGTATTAGGGGCGGGGAGGAGCAGTACTTC
>TRBJ2-7|-|-|TRBV2
CASRPDGHSYEQYF
TGTGCCAGCAGACCAGATGGCCACTCCTACGAGCAGTACTTC
>TRBJ2-6|TRBD2|-|TRBV19
CASSGQRKRGVSGANVLTF
TGTGCCAGTAGTGGTCAAAGAAAGCGGGGGGTCTCTGGGGCCAACGTCCTGACTTTC
>TRBJ1-1|-|-|TRBV7-6
CASSQEVVTEAFF
TGTGCCAGCAGCCAAGAGGTGGTCACTGAAGCTTTCTTT
>TRBJ1-2|-|-|TRBV28
CAESRDTYGYTF
TGTGCCGAGTCCCGGGACACCTATGGCTACACCTTC
>TRBJ2-7|TRBD2|many|TRBV4-2
CASSLTSGSSYEQYF
TGTGCCAGCAGCCTAACTAGCGGAAGCTCCTACGAGCAGTACTTC
>TRBJ2-5|-|-|TRBV30
CAWSAGHYQETQYF
TGTGCCTGGAGTGCGGGACACTACCAAGAGACCCAGTACTTC
>TRBJ2-1|TRBD1|-|TRBV5-4
CASSRQGNEQFF
TGTGCCAGCAGCCGACAGGGGAATGAGCAGTTCTTC
>TRBJ2-7|TRBD1|-|TRBV6-5
CASSPDRGLLREQYF
TGTGCCAGCAGTCCAGACAGGGGCCTTCTGAGGGAGCAGTACTTC
>TRBJ2-1|TRBD2|-|TRBV30
CAWTRTSGRSHNEQFF
TGTGCCTGGACTAGGACTAGCGGGAGGAGCCACAATGAGCAGTTCTTC
>TRBJ2-1|-|-|TRBV7-9
CASSLIGGGGGNEQFF
TGTGCCAGCAGCTTAATAGGTGGGGGAGGGGGCAATGAGCAGTTCTTC
>TRBJ1-3|-|-|TRBV4-1
CASSPPGHISGNTIYF
TGCGCCAGCAGCCCACCGGGACACATCTCTGGAAACACCATATATTTT
>TRBJ1-5|-|once|TRBV28
CASRPTGQGPYQPQHF
TGTGCCAGCAGGCCCACGGGGCAGGGGCCCTATCAGCCCCAGCATTTT
>TRBJ1-3|-|few|TRBV9
CASSVVPGDRNTIYF
TGTGCCAGCAGCGTAGTACCCGGAGACCGAAACACCATATATTTT
>TRBJ1-2|-|once|TRBV19
CASTPTENYGYTF
TGTGCCAGTACCCCGACAGAGAACTATGGCTACACCTTC
>TRBJ2-1|-|-|TRBV6-4
CASRWGDKEYNEQFF
TGTGCCAGCAGGTGGGGAGATAAGGAATACAATGAGCAGTTCTTC
>TRBJ1-5|TRBD1|-|TRBV27
CASSFKGQGGNQPQHF
TGTGCCAGCAGTTTTAAGGGACAGGGGGGCAATCAGCCCCAGCATTTT
>TRBJ1-2|-|-|TRBV18
CASSPLDLPPYGYTF
TGTGCCAGCTCACCACTGGACTTACCTCCCTATGGCTACACCTTC
>TRBJ1-6|-|-|TRBV30
CAWSVRQGLSPLHF
TGTGCCTGGAGTGTACGGCAGGGGCTTTCACCCCTCCACTTT
>TRBJ1-2|-|-|TRBV28
CASNTGHYGYTF
TGTGCCAGCAATACAGGCCACTATGGCTACACCTTC
>TRBJ1-2|TRBD1|once|TRBV29-1
CSTRDRPNYGYTF
TGCAGCACTAGGGACAGGCCTAACTATGGCTACACCTTC
>TRBJ1-1|-|-|TRBV25-1
CASSEFGGVNTEAFF
TGTGCCAGCAGTGAATTTGGCGGGGTGAACACTGAAGCTTTCTTT
>TRBJ1-1|-|-|TRBV28
CTSGGGRISEAFF
TGTACCTCTGGGGGAGGGCGTATTTCTGAAGCTTTCTTT
>TRBJ2-5|-|-|TRBV18
CASSRMTTQETQYF
TGTGCCAGCTCACGTATGACTACCCAAGAGACCCAGTACTTC
>TRBJ2-1|TRBD1|-|TRBV13
CASSPGTGDNEQFF
TGTGCCAGCAGCCCTGGGACAGGGGACAATGAGCAGTTCTTC
>TRBJ2-7|TRBD1|-|TRBV18
CASSPSGQGVYEQYF
TGTGCCAGCTCACCTTCGGGACAGGGTGTTTACGAGCAGTACTTC
>TRBJ1-6|-|few|TRBV7-9
CASAGPLSPLHF
TGTGCCAGCGCGGGGCCCCTTTCACCCCTCCACTTT
>TRBJ2-3|TRBD2|-|TRBV7-9
CASSFTSGTSTDTQYF
TGTGCCAGCAGCTTCACTAGCGGGACGAGCACAGATACGCAGTATTTT
>TRBJ1-1|-|-|TRBV6-5
CASMWSMNTEAFF
TGTGCCAGCATGTGGAGTATGAACACTGAAGCTTTCTTT
>TRBJ2-2|TRBD2|-|TRBV11-2
CASSFRLAGPTGELFF
TGTGCCAGCAGCTTCCGACTAGCGGGGCCTACCGGGGAGCTGTTTTTT
>TRBJ1-1|TRBD1|few|TRBV2
CASSSTGAERTFF
TGTGCCAGCAGTTCTACAGGGGCAGAGAGAACTTTCTTT
>TRBJ2-2|-|-|TRBV2
CASGQIQSVGELFF
TGTGCCAGCGGGCAGATACAATCTGTCGGGGAGCTGTTTTTT
>TRBJ2-3|TRBD2|-|TRBV2
CASSGNSLAGGQSTQYF
TGTGCCAGCAGTGGCAATTCACTAGCGGGGGGGCAAAGTACGCAGTATTTT
>TRBJ2-1|TRBD1|-|TRBV7-9
CASSTGQGANNEQFF
TGTGCCAGCTCAACGGGACAGGGGGCGAACAATGAGCAGTTCTTC
>TRBJ2-7|TRBD1|-|TRBV7-2
CASSPLDRGGSEQYF
TGTGCCAGCAGTCCTCTGGACAGGGGCGGCTCCGAGCAGTACTTC
>TRBJ2-1|-|once|TRBV19
CASSMGGDNEQFF
TGTGCCAGTAGTATGGGGGGTGACAATGAGCAGTTCTTC
>TRBJ2-1|TRBD2|-|TRBV4-2
CASSQDRLAGNEQFF
TGTGCCAGCAGCCAAGATCGACTAGCCGGCAATGAGCAGTTCTTC
>TRBJ2-1|TRBD2|-|TRBV28
CASSSGAGEVNEQFF
TGTGCCAGCAGTTCAGGAGCGGGAGAGGTCAATGAGCAGTTCTTC
>TRBJ2-5|TRBD1|-|TRBV6-5
CASSYSAGGLGETQYF
TGTGCCAGCAGTTACTCGGCAGGGGGTTTGGGAGAGACCCAGTACTTC
>TRBJ1-2|-|-|TRBV5-8
CASSADRYGYTF
TGTGCCAGCAGCGCAGACAGATATGGCTACACCTTC
>TRBJ1-1|-|-|TRBV7-6
CASSLAQGYTEAFF
TGTGCCAGCAGCTTAGCTCAGGGATATACTGAAGCTTTCTTT